This is a list of T cell receptor beta chains from one sample in a study of blood T cells in healthy people across ages. TCRdb itself ran the 5' RACE reads through MiXCR, one entry per CDR3 protein. The table lists roughly 1,100,000 distinct CDR3 sequences, about 25% of them singletons, with 0.75% in the top ten. These sequences were also reported in another study, on T cells of mothers and their children.

The source material was blood. The receptors shown here come from a girl aged 2 to 10 in good health. Both conserved end residues are part of each CDR3. The D gene is left open where the match is weak.

j_call | d_call | v_call | cdr3_aa
TRBJ2-1 | TRBD1 | TRBV29-1 | CSVEPQGNNEQFF
TRBJ1-6 | - | TRBV3-1 | CASSQEQDHNSPLHF
TRBJ1-2 | - | TRBV12-3/TRBV12-4 | CASSLSGVGYTF
TRBJ2-3 | - | TRBV5-1 | CASRRGSVSTDTQYF
TRBJ1-5 | - | TRBV27 | CASSRGTPNQPQHF
TRBJ2-3 | TRBD1 | TRBV4-1 | CASSQEDRELADTQYF
TRBJ2-5 | TRBD1 | TRBV7-9 | CASSYGTGVQETQYF
- | - | TRBV5-1 | CASSLRSLSSSYEQYF
TRBJ2-4 | - | TRBV20-1 | CSAWTTGGKNIQYF
TRBJ2-4 | - | TRBV5-5 | CASSSFLPDTAKNIQYF
TRBJ2-6 | - | TRBV5-4 | CASSLNSRGANVLTF
TRBJ1-3 | - | TRBV20-1 | CSARGGNGNTIYF
TRBJ2-1 | - | TRBV9 | CASSLAPDNEQFF
TRBJ2-3 | TRBD2 | TRBV5-1 | CASSRLAGGSTDTQYF
TRBJ2-3 | - | TRBV5-1 | CASSLLRGKADTQYF
TRBJ2-2 | - | TRBV7-3 | CASSPLSSANTGELFF
TRBJ1-1 | - | TRBV3-1 | CASSHPGTEAFF
TRBJ2-1 | - | TRBV5-6 | CASMNQIGYNEQFF
TRBJ2-3 | TRBD2 | TRBV20-1 | CSAVGGARADTQYF
TRBJ2-3 | TRBD2 | TRBV5-1 | CASGFAGGGGDTQYF
TRBJ1-1 | - | TRBV25-1 | CASSEDYRVGAFF
TRBJ1-1 | - | TRBV29-1 | CSAKDGGDTEAFF
TRBJ2-7 | TRBD1 | TRBV6-1 | CASSEEDRVVYEQYF
TRBJ1-2 | TRBD1 | TRBV7-9 | CASSEGAPDGYTF
TRBJ2-2 | - | TRBV10-1 | CASRDENTGELFF
TRBJ2-1 | - | TRBV29-1 | CGGGQYNEQFF
TRBJ1-4 | - | TRBV2 | CASSEVGEKLFF
TRBJ2-7 | - | TRBV4-1 | CASSQDIRGAPYEQYF
TRBJ2-1 | TRBD2 | TRBV11-1 | CASSSGLAGASSYNEQFF
TRBJ2-7 | - | TRBV7-9 | CASSLRREVAEQYF
TRBJ1-1 | - | TRBV29-1 | CSVRGGYTGFF
TRBJ1-5 | - | TRBV24-1 | CATSERWRYQPQHF
TRBJ1-1 | - | TRBV29-1 | CSVTSREIRTEAFF
- | - | TRBV3-1 | CASSQGPSRREQYF
TRBJ2-4 | - | TRBV6-1 | CASSEAYMNIQYF